This T cell receptor (beta chain) appears in the sequencing data of a study of CD8 T cells in Susac syndrome. V shed 0 bases and J shed 5 bases, with 8 bases lying between them. The CDR3 is 13 residues long. Germline V gene sequence: CDR1 DFQATT, CDR2 SNEGSKA (reference sequence). Reverse transcription of roughly 0.5 to 1 ug RNA was carried out with random hexamers. In TCRdb, the immunoSEQ multiplex PCR reads were re-called with MiXCR into one record per CDR3 protein. The sample lists about 100,000 distinct CDR3 sequences; roughly 96% were seen once. This chain joins TRBV20-1 and TRBJ2-1; D is unclear. The receptor comes from a human donor with Susac syndrome. Sample: CD8+ T cells from PBMCs. Here the CDR3 reads CSARDRADNEQFF. The CDR3 DNA sequence: TGCAGTGCTAGAGATCGGGCAGACAATGAGCAGTTCTTC.